This is a list of T cell receptor beta chains from one sample in a study of cytomegalovirus exposure and HLA in healthy donors. The table came from immunoSEQ multiplex PCR; TCRdb's copy has only in-frame clones and leaves some out. The table lists 150,000 to 200,000 clones, more than 70% of them singletons. Sequencing input: PBMCs. The receptor set was obtained from a girl aged 5-17 years in good health and CMV-seropositive. Both conserved end residues are part of each CDR3. A D gene is named only where the DNA matches it firmly. For some rows the clone size is stated as once, few or many, or as a class when expanded; others skip it.

size,J,V,D,DNA,CDR3
NA,TRBJ2-2,TRBV4-2,NA,TGTGCCAGCACGATCGGGGATATGACCGGGGAGCTGTTTTTT,CASTIGDMTGELFF
NA,TRBJ1-1,TRBV11-2,NA,TGTGCCAGCAGCTTAGAGGGGGCCCACACTGAAGCTTTCTTT,CASSLEGAHTEAFF
once,TRBJ1-3,TRBV6-5,TRBD1,TGTGCCAGCACTCACAGGGGACCCGGAAACACCATATATTTT,CASTHRGPGNTIYF
NA,TRBJ2-3,TRBV15,NA,TGTGCCACCAGCTGGCGGCGGGGCACAGATACGCAGTATTTT,CATSWRRGTDTQYF
NA,TRBJ1-1,TRBV6-5,TRBD1,TGTGCCAGCAGCGGGACAGGCCACACTGAAGCTTTCTTT,CASSGTGHTEAFF
NA,TRBJ1-1,TRBV23-1,NA,TGCGCCAGCAGTCAACAGGGGATGTACACTGAAGCTTTCTTT,CASSQQGMYTEAFF
few,TRBJ1-4,TRBV6-5,TRBD1,TGTGCCAGCAGTTACTCGGACAGGGGCACACAAATGAAACTGTTTTTT,CASSYSDRGTQMKLFF
NA,TRBJ2-1,TRBV9,NA,TGTGCCAGCAGCAGAGACAGGAACAATGAGCAGTTCTTC,CASSRDRNNEQFF
NA,TRBJ1-1,TRBV5-1,NA,TGCGCCAGCAGCCGGGGGACGGAAAATATGAACACTGAAGCTTTCTTT,CASSRGTENMNTEAFF
NA,TRBJ2-3,TRBV9,TRBD2,TGTGCCAGCAGCCGCAGCGGGAGTGCGGGCACAGATACGCAGTATTTT,CASSRSGSAGTDTQYF
NA,TRBJ2-2,TRBV21-1,NA,TGTGCCAGCAGCAAGGTGGCCCAGCGGAGAAACACCGGGGAGCTGTTTTTT,CASSKVAQRRNTGELFF
NA,TRBJ2-3,TRBV19,NA,TGTGCCAGTACCCCCTCTAACTACGGTGTAGGGGGTACGCAGTATTTT,CASTPSNYGVGGTQYF
NA,TRBJ2-7,TRBV5-4,TRBD2,TGTGCCAGCAGCTACGGGACTAGCACCTACGAGCAGTACTTC,CASSYGTSTYEQYF
few,TRBJ2-7,TRBV2,NA,TGTGCCAGCATTCCGGGTGGGTCGCTCGTCGAGCAGTACTTC,CASIPGGSLVEQYF
NA,TRBJ2-5,TRBV7-9,NA,TGTGCCAGCAGCTTAGCGATGGGGGGAGCGGGGACCCAGTACTTC,CASSLAMGGAGTQYF
NA,TRBJ1-5,TRBV10-2,TRBD1,TGCGCCAACCACATCGGACAGGGGGGCAATCAGCCCCAGCATTTT,CANHIGQGGNQPQHF
NA,TRBJ2-7,TRBV7-3,TRBD1,TGTGCCAGCAGCCCCGACCCGGGACAGCAGCAGTACTTC,CASSPDPGQQQYF
NA,TRBJ1-1,TRBV27,NA,TGTGCCAGCAACCACAGGGAGAACACTGAAGCTTTCTTT,CASNHRENTEAFF
NA,TRBJ2-5,TRBV5-1,TRBD2,TGCGCCAGCAGCCTCCACGGGACTAGCGATAAAGAGACCCAGTACTTC,CASSLHGTSDKETQYF
NA,TRBJ1-2,TRBV11-2,TRBD1,TGTGCCAGCAGCTTACGACAGGGTGATGGCTACACCTTC,CASSLRQGDGYTF
NA,TRBJ1-1,TRBV30,NA,TGTGCCTGGAATAGTCTGAGGACTGAAGCTTTCTTT,CAWNSLRTEAFF
NA,TRBJ1-4,TRBV2,NA,TGTGCCAGCACCCCCAGGGGCGGGGGACTTAATGAAAAACTGTTTTTT,CASTPRGGGLNEKLFF
NA,TRBJ1-1,TRBV7-6,TRBD1,TGTGCCAGCAGCTTAGAGGGGACAGGGGCGAACACTGAAGCTTTCTTT,CASSLEGTGANTEAFF
NA,TRBJ2-1,TRBV30,NA,TGTGCCTCATTCTTCGGGAATGAGCAGTTCTTC,CASFFGNEQFF
few,TRBJ2-1,TRBV6-5,TRBD2,TGTGCCAGCAGTGGGACTAGCGGGAGTTCAAATGAGCAGTTCTTC,CASSGTSGSSNEQFF
NA,TRBJ2-7,TRBV14,TRBD2,TGTGCCAGCAGCCGCCGAGAGGGACTAGCGGGAGCCGAGCAGTACTTC,CASSRREGLAGAEQYF
NA,TRBJ2-2,TRBV5-4,NA,TGTGCCAGCAGCTTGGGATCGCGAACAGCCACTTACCTCACCGGGGAGCTGTTTTTT,CASSLGSRTATYLTGELFF
few,TRBJ1-1,TRBV30,NA,TGTGCCTGGAGTCCGGGACACGTCTCTGAAGCTTTCTTT,CAWSPGHVSEAFF
NA,TRBJ2-1,TRBV30,NA,TGTGCCTGGAGTGTAATGGGGAGTGAGCAGTTCTTC,CAWSVMGSEQFF
NA,TRBJ1-4,TRBV18,NA,TGTGCCAGCTCTCGCAATCAGGGATTTAATGAAAAACTGTTTTTT,CASSRNQGFNEKLFF
few,TRBJ2-6,TRBV4-1,NA,TGCGCCAGCAGTCTACAGGGTATGCCCTCTGGGGCCAACGTCCTGACTTTC,CASSLQGMPSGANVLTF
NA,TRBJ1-2,TRBV5-1,NA,TGCGCCAGCAGCCCCATGGGGGGAAACTCTGGCTACACCTTC,CASSPMGGNSGYTF
NA,TRBJ1-1,TRBV6-5,TRBD1,TGTGCCAGCAGTTACCGGACAGGCATGAACACTGAAGCTTTCTTT,CASSYRTGMNTEAFF
NA,TRBJ2-3,TRBV6-6,TRBD2,TGTGCCAGCAAGGACCGGACTAGCGGCACAGATACGCAGTATTTT,CASKDRTSGTDTQYF
once,TRBJ2-1,TRBV30,TRBD2,TGTGCCTGGGGACTAGCGGACAATGAGCAGTTCTTC,CAWGLADNEQFF
NA,TRBJ2-1,TRBV7-8,TRBD2,TGTGCCAGCAGCTTAGCCCTAGCGGGAGGGCTTCAGGTGCAGTTCTTC,CASSLALAGGLQVQFF
NA,TRBJ1-3,TRBV7-6,NA,TGTGCCAGCAGCCCGCGACACTCTGGAAACACCATATATTTT,CASSPRHSGNTIYF
NA,TRBJ1-1,TRBV7-9,NA,TGTGCCAGCAGCTTAGAACCCGGGACTGAAGCTTTCTTT,CASSLEPGTEAFF
NA,TRBJ2-7,TRBV25-1,NA,TGTGCCAGCAGTGACCCTAGGGAGGATGGCGTCCCCTACGAGCAGTACTTC,CASSDPREDGVPYEQYF
NA,TRBJ1-2,TRBV7-2,NA,TGTGCCAGCAGTCGTGACCGGGACATTTCTTCTTATGGCTACACCTTC,CASSRDRDISSYGYTF
NA,TRBJ2-6,TRBV7-8,NA,TGTGCCAGCAGCTATCCCCTCGGGGGAGCTGGGGCCAACGTCCTGACTTTC,CASSYPLGGAGANVLTF
NA,TRBJ2-2,TRBV7-2,NA,TGTGCCAGCAGCCTCACAGGGAACACCGGGGAGCTGTTTTTT,CASSLTGNTGELFF
NA,TRBJ2-2,TRBV6-6,NA,TGTGCCAGCAGTTACTCGATTTTAGGGGACACCGGGGAGCTGTTTTTT,CASSYSILGDTGELFF
NA,TRBJ2-7,TRBV10-3,TRBD1,TGTGCCATCACCCCGGACAGGGGGCCCTACGAGCAGTACTTC,CAITPDRGPYEQYF
NA,TRBJ2-7,TRBV7-9,NA,TGTGCCAGCAGCTTCGGCGGAGGCGACTCCTACGAGCAGTACTTC,CASSFGGGDSYEQYF
NA,TRBJ2-3,TRBV5-6,TRBD1,TGTGCCAGCAGCTGGCCGGGACAGCCCACAGATACGCAGTATTTT,CASSWPGQPTDTQYF
once,TRBJ2-7,TRBV10-3,TRBD1,TGTGCCATCAGAACAACGGAGATGGGACAGTTACATGGCACCTACGAGCAGTACTTC,CAIRTTEMGQLHGTYEQYF
NA,TRBJ1-2,TRBV18,NA,TGTGCCAGCTCAACCCCGGGACTGGGCTATGGCTACACCTTC,CASSTPGLGYGYTF
NA,TRBJ1-2,TRBV27,NA,TGTGCCAGCGGAACCGCAGGGGAAGCTAACTATGGCTACACCTTC,CASGTAGEANYGYTF
NA,TRBJ1-1,TRBV7-9,NA,TGTGCCCACACGGGAGGGGTGAACACTGAAGCTTTCTTT,CAHTGGVNTEAFF
NA,TRBJ2-2,TRBV9,TRBD2,TGTGCCAGCAGCCCCCGGACTAGAAGGGGCACCGGGGAGCTGTTTTTT,CASSPRTRRGTGELFF
NA,TRBJ1-4,TRBV12-5,NA,TGTGCTAGTGGGTGGGGCGAAAAACTGTTTTTT,CASGWGEKLFF
NA,TRBJ1-4,TRBV5-1,NA,TGCGCCAGCGCTCTAGGGGCAGCAACTAATGAAAAACTGTTTTTT,CASALGAATNEKLFF
NA,TRBJ2-3,TRBV4-1,NA,TGCGCCAGCAGCCAAGATTCGAGCGCGACAGATACGCAGTATTTT,CASSQDSSATDTQYF
NA,TRBJ2-1,TRBV5-4,TRBD2,TGTGCCAGCCGGAATGGACTAGCGGAATACAATGAGCAGTTCTTC,CASRNGLAEYNEQFF
NA,TRBJ2-5,TRBV27,NA,TGTGCCAGCAGTTTTTCAGGGCTGGAGACCCAGTACTTC,CASSFSGLETQYF
NA,TRBJ2-7,TRBV6-1,TRBD1,TGTGCCAGCATGACAGGGTACGAGCAGTACTTC,CASMTGYEQYF